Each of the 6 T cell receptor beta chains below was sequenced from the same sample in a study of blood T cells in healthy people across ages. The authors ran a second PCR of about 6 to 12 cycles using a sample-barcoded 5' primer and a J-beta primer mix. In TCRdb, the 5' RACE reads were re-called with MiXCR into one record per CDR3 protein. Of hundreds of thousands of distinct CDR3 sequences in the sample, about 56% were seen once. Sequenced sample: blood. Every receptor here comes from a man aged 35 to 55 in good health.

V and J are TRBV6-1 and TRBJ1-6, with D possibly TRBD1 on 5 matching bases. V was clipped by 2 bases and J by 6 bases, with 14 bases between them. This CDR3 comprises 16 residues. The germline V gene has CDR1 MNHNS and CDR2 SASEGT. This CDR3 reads CASSENWEGTNSPLHF. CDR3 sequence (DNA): TGTGCCAGCAGTGAAAACTGGGAGGGGACTAATTCACCCCTCCACTTT.

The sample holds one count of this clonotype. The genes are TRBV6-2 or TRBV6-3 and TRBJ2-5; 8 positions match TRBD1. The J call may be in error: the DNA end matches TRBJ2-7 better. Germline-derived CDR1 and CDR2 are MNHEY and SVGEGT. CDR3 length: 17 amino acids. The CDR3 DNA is TGTGCCAGCAGTTACTCCGTCGTCCGGACAGGGTCCTACGAGCAGTACTTC. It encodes CASSYSVVRTGSYEQYF.

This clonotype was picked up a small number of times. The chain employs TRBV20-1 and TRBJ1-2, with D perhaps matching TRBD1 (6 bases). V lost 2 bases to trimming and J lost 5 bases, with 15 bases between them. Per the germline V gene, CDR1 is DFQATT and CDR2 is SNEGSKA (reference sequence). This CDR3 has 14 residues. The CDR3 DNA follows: TGCAGTGCTAGAATCCTCAACAGGGAGTATGGCTACACCTTC. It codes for CSARILNREYGYTF.

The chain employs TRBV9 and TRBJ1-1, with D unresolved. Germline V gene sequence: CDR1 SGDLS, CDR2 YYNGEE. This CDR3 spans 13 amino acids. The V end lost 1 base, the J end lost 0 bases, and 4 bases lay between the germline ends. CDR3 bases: TGTGCCAGCAGCGTAAAATTGAACACTGAAGCTTTCTTT. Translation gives CASSVKLNTEAFF. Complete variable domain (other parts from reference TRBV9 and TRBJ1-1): DSGVTQTPKHLITATGQRVTLRCSPRSGDLSVYWYQQSLDQGLQFLIQYYNGEERAKGNILERFSAQQFPDLHSELNLSSLELGDSALYFCASSVKLNTEAFFGQGTRLTVV.

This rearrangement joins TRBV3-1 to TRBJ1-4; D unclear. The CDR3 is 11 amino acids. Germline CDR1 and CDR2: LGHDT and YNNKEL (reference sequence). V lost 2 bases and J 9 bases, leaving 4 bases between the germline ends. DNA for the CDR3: TGTGCCAGCAGCCAATTCAAAAAACTGTTTTTT. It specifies CASSQFKKLFF.

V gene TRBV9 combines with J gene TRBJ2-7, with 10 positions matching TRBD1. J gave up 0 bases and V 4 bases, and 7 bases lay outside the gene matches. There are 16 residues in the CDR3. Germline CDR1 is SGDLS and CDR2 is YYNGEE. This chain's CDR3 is CASSRGQGPFSYEQYF. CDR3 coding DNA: TGTGCCAGCAGCCGGGGACAGGGGCCGTTCTCCTACGAGCAGTACTTC.